Listed below are T cell receptor beta chains from one sample, sequenced in a study of high-grade serous ovarian cancer treatment subgroups. Sequencing used immunoSEQ multiplex PCR; TCRdb keeps in-frame clones, though not all of them. Of fewer than 20,000 clones listed, around 79% are singletons. Sequencing used tumor tissue. The source is a human donor with high-grade serous ovarian cancer. The CDR3 runs from the conserved cysteine through the conserved F or W. A D gene is named only where the DNA matches it firmly. Expanded clones get a size class; other rows say once, few or many, or leave the size out.

cdr3_nt: TGTGCCAGCATGGCGGGGACCTACAATGAGCAGTTCTTC; cdr3_aa: CASMAGTYNEQFF; clone_size: once; v_call: TRBV28; j_call: TRBJ2-1; d_call: -
cdr3_nt: TGTGCCAGCAGCTTACAGGGCCGGACTAGCACCAAAAACATTCAGTACTTC; cdr3_aa: CASSLQGRTSTKNIQYF; clone_size: -; v_call: TRBV7-9; j_call: TRBJ2-4; d_call: TRBD2
cdr3_nt: TGTGCCAGCAGCTCGGGACAGGGACAGGGGGAGACCCAGTACTTC; cdr3_aa: CASSSGQGQGETQYF; clone_size: -; v_call: TRBV7-9; j_call: TRBJ2-5; d_call: TRBD1
cdr3_nt: TGTGCCAGCAGCCCAGACAGCCTCAATCAGCCCCAGCATTTT; cdr3_aa: CASSPDSLNQPQHF; clone_size: -; v_call: TRBV9; j_call: TRBJ1-5; d_call: -
cdr3_nt: TGTGCCAGTACTCCGGGACAGCAGCAAGAGACCCAGTACTTC; cdr3_aa: CASTPGQQQETQYF; clone_size: -; v_call: TRBV7-8; j_call: TRBJ2-5; d_call: TRBD1
cdr3_nt: TGTGCCAGTAGTGAAGACCGGGGATCCTACGAGCAGTACTTC; cdr3_aa: CASSEDRGSYEQYF; clone_size: -; v_call: TRBV19; j_call: TRBJ2-7; d_call: -
cdr3_nt: TGCAGCGCCCGAGCGGAGGTAACCCGGGCTTTCTTT; cdr3_aa: CSARAEVTRAFF; clone_size: few; v_call: TRBV29-1; j_call: TRBJ1-1; d_call: -
cdr3_nt: TGTGCCAGCAGCTTCGGCAGGCAGAGTACCATATATTTT; cdr3_aa: CASSFGRQSTIYF; clone_size: -; v_call: TRBV7-9; j_call: TRBJ1-3; d_call: -
cdr3_nt: TGTGCCAGCGACCAAGCGGGAGGGAGCTACGAGCAGTACTTC; cdr3_aa: CASDQAGGSYEQYF; clone_size: -; v_call: TRBV7-2; j_call: TRBJ2-7; d_call: TRBD2
cdr3_nt: TGTGCCAGCAGCCAAGTTGGGACAGTCACCGGGGAGCTGTTTTTT; cdr3_aa: CASSQVGTVTGELFF; clone_size: few; v_call: TRBV16; j_call: TRBJ2-2; d_call: TRBD1
cdr3_nt: TGTGCCAGCAGTATGGGACAGGGGGGGTCCTTGTACGAGCAGTACTTC; cdr3_aa: CASSMGQGGSLYEQYF; clone_size: -; v_call: TRBV27; j_call: TRBJ2-7; d_call: TRBD1
cdr3_nt: TGTGCCAGCAGCTCCGACAGGGTAAACCCAAATCAGCCCCAGCATTTT; cdr3_aa: CASSSDRVNPNQPQHF; clone_size: few; v_call: TRBV7-8; j_call: TRBJ1-5; d_call: TRBD1
cdr3_nt: TGTGCCAGCAGCTCCCGACAGGGAACTGAAGCTTTCTTT; cdr3_aa: CASSSRQGTEAFF; clone_size: -; v_call: TRBV7-9; j_call: TRBJ1-1; d_call: TRBD1
cdr3_nt: TGTGCCAGCAGCGTAGATGGGGACGGGGAGCTGTTTTTT; cdr3_aa: CASSVDGDGELFF; clone_size: -; v_call: TRBV9; j_call: TRBJ2-2; d_call: -